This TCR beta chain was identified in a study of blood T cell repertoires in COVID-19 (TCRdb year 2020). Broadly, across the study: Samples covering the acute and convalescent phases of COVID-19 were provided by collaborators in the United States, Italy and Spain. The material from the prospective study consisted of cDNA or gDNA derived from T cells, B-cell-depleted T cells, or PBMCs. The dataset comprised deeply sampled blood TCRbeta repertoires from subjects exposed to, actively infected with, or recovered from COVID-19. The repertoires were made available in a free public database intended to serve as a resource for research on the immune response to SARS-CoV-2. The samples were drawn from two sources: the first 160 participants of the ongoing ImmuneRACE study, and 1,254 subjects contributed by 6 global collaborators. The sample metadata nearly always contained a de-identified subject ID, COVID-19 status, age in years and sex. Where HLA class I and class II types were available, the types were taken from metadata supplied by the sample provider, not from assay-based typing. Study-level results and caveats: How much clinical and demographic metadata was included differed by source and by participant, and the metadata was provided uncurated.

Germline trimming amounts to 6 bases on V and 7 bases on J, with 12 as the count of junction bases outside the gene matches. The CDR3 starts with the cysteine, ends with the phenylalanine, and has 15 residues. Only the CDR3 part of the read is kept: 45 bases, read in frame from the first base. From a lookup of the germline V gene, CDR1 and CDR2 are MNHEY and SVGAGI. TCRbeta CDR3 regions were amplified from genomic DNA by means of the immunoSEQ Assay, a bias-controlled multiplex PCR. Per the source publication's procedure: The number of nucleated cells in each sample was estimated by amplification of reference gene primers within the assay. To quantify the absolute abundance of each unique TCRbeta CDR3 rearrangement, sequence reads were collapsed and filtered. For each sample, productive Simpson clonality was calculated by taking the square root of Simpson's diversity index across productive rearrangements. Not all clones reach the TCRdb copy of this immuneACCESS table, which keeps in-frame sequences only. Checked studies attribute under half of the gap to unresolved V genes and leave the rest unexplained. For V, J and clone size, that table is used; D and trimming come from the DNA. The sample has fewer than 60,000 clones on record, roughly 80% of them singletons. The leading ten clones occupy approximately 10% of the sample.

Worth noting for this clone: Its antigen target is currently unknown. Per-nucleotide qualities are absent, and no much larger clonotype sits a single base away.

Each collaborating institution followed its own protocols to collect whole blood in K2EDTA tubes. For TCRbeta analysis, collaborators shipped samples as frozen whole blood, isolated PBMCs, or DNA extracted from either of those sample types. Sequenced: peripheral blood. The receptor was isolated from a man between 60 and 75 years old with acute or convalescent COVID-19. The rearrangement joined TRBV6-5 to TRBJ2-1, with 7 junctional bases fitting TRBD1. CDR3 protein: CASRPGTAAWNEQFF. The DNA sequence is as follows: TGTGCCAGCAGACCCGGGACAGCAGCCTGGAATGAGCAGTTCTTC.